This T cell receptor beta chain emerged from a study of identical twins. Study-level points and caveats: Low generation probability was overrepresented in out-of-frame alpha sequences shared by twins. Models underestimated out-of-frame TCR alpha sharing in monozygotic twins.

About this clonotype itself: Its antigen is as yet unknown.

The cDNA had a unique molecular identifier and a template-switch universal primer site. MiXCR was run by TCRdb on the 5' RACE reads, yielding one entry per CDR3 protein. The sample includes around 490,000 distinct CDR3 sequences, roughly an eighth of them seen just once. These same records also appear under a second study, on yellow fever vaccine responses in identical twins. From that report: Twins' vaccine T cell response reportedly seemed partly convergent, partly personalized.

What was sequenced was CD4+ T cells sorted from blood. The source is a woman under 30 in good health.

The CDR3 reads CASSLDSSNTGELFF. The CDR3 DNA reads TGTGCCAGCAGCTTAGACTCTTCGAACACCGGGGAGCTGTTTTTT. The chain couples TRBV7-9 to TRBJ2-2; D is ambiguous. Between the trimmed V and J ends, which lost 1 base and 0 bases, there was a span of 6 bases. CDR1 SEHNR and CDR2 FQNEAQ come from the germline V gene (reference sequence). CDR3 length: 15 amino acids.